These T cell receptor beta chains were read from a single sample in a study of blood T cells in healthy people across ages. Via MiXCR, TCRdb re-called the 5' RACE reads, giving one row per CDR3 protein. The sample includes more than 500,000 distinct CDR3 sequences, about a quarter of them seen just once. A further study also used this sample, focusing on T cells of mothers and their children.

The specimen sequenced was blood. The origin of the receptors is a boy aged 2 to 9 in good health. Each CDR3 is given with its conserved first and last residue. A D gene is named only where the DNA matches it firmly. Only some rows state a clone size, as once, few, many or a class for expanded clones.

V gene	clone size	D gene	J gene	CDR3 protein	CDR3 DNA
TRBV2	NA	NA	TRBJ2-7	CASSTSAGSSLEQYF	TGTGCCAGCAGTACCTCCGCAGGGAGCTCTCTCGAGCAGTACTTC
TRBV9	few	NA	TRBJ2-3	CASSVGPDTQYF	TGTGCCAGCAGCGTAGGTCCAGATACGCAGTATTTT
TRBV6-6	NA	TRBD1	TRBJ2-1	CTSSYPGQGNEQFF	TGTACCAGCAGTTACCCGGGACAGGGGAATGAGCAGTTCTTC
TRBV3-1	NA	NA	TRBJ2-3	CASSQVKGHTDTQYF	TGTGCCAGCAGCCAAGTTAAGGGGCACACAGATACGCAGTATTTT
TRBV12-3/TRBV12-4	NA	TRBD1	TRBJ2-7	CASRGQVLSYEQYF	TGTGCCAGCAGAGGACAGGTCCTTTCCTACGAGCAGTACTTC
TRBV7-9	NA	TRBD1	TRBJ2-7	CASSRTYENRGILYEQYF	TGTGCCAGCAGCCGGACATACGAAAACAGGGGGATCCTCTACGAGCAGTACTTC
TRBV11-2	few	TRBD2	TRBJ2-7	CASSLVIQGGSYEQYF	TGTGCCAGCAGCTTAGTCATCCAGGGCGGGAGCTACGAGCAGTACTTC
TRBV6-5	NA	TRBD1	TRBJ2-7	CASSYARGPYEQYF	TGTGCCAGCAGTTACGCCAGGGGGCCCTACGAGCAGTACTTC
TRBV6-5	few	NA	TRBJ2-4	CASSYSAGGVPNIQYF	TGTGCCAGCAGTTACTCTGCAGGGGGGGTTCCAAACATTCAGTACTTC
TRBV20-1	few	NA	TRBJ2-1	CSASGFGLETYNEQFF	TGCAGTGCTAGCGGCTTCGGATTGGAGACCTACAATGAGCAGTTCTTC
TRBV20-1	NA	NA	TRBJ2-1	CSARAPMASDYNEQFF	TGCAGTGCTAGAGCCCCGATGGCTAGCGACTACAATGAGCAGTTCTTC
TRBV27	few	NA	TRBJ1-5	CASSLRINQPQHF	TGTGCCAGCAGTTTACGGATCAATCAGCCCCAGCATTTT
TRBV12-3/TRBV12-4	NA	NA	TRBJ2-1	CASTLGGAGNEQFF	TGTGCCAGCACCTTAGGGGGGGCTGGGAATGAGCAGTTCTTC
TRBV6-1	few	TRBD2	TRBJ2-3	CASSPGLAGEPSSRDTQYF	TGTGCCAGCAGCCCGGGACTAGCGGGGGAACCGTCCTCGAGGGATACGCAGTATTTT
TRBV29-1	NA	NA	TRBJ2-4	CSVGIPAKNIQYF	TGCAGCGTTGGGATCCCGGCCAAAAACATTCAGTACTTC
TRBV29-1	NA	NA	TRBJ1-5	CSVEGGGNQPQHF	TGCAGCGTTGAAGGGGGCGGGAATCAGCCCCAGCATTTT
TRBV6-6	few	TRBD1	TRBJ2-1	CASSYWKDRVYNEQFF	TGTGCCAGCAGTTACTGGAAGGACAGGGTCTACAATGAGCAGTTCTTC
TRBV27	NA	NA	TRBJ1-2	CASSLTAGAGYTF	TGTGCCAGCAGTTTGACGGCAGGGGCTGGCTACACCTTC
TRBV12-3/TRBV12-4	many	NA	TRBJ2-5	CASSLAGKTQYF	TGTGCCAGCAGTTTAGCGGGGAAGACCCAGTACTTC
TRBV20-1	NA	NA	TRBJ2-7	CSGVGHEQYF	TGCAGTGGGGTAGGCCACGAGCAGTACTTC
TRBV12-3/TRBV12-4	NA	NA	TRBJ2-5	CASIGTSWSRAETQYF	TGTGCCAGCATCGGAACATCGTGGAGTCGGGCAGAGACCCAGTACTTC
TRBV19	NA	NA	TRBJ2-3	CASSETPGPTQYF	TGTGCCAGTAGCGAGACACCGGGACCTACGCAGTATTTT
TRBV18	NA	TRBD2	TRBJ2-1	CASSPKSSGPNEQFF	TGTGCCAGCTCACCAAAGTCTAGCGGGCCCAATGAGCAGTTCTTC
TRBV4-3	few	NA	TRBJ2-1	CASSDGGLGSYNEQFF	TGCGCCAGCTCCGACGGTGGGTTAGGGTCCTACAATGAGCAGTTCTTC
TRBV7-6	NA	NA	TRBJ2-3	CASSLFGTVGRDTQYF	TGTGCCAGCAGCTTGTTCGGAACGGTCGGGAGAGATACGCAGTATTTT
TRBV7-2	NA	NA	TRBJ2-1	CASRPTGGSVSYNEQFF	TGTGCCAGCAGGCCGACTGGGGGCTCGGTTTCGTACAATGAGCAGTTCTTC
TRBV29-1	NA	NA	TRBJ1-1	CSVEVQMNTEAFF	TGCAGCGTTGAGGTCCAGATGAACACTGAAGCTTTCTTT
TRBV13	few	NA	TRBJ1-4	CASSSAGEVNEKLFF	TGTGCCAGCAGCTCGGCGGGGGAGGTTAATGAAAAACTGTTTTTT
TRBV15	many	NA	TRBJ2-6	CATTDGTSGANVLTF	TGTGCCACTACTGACGGCACCTCTGGGGCCAACGTCCTGACTTTC
TRBV15	few	NA	TRBJ1-4	CATSSRRSTNEKLFF	TGTGCCACCAGCAGCAGAAGGTCCACTAATGAAAAACTGTTTTTT
TRBV21-1	NA	NA	TRBJ2-1	CARLAGVNEQFF	TGTGCCAGACTAGCGGGGGTCAATGAGCAGTTCTTC
TRBV20-1	many	NA	TRBJ1-4	CSARDEKLFF	TGCAGTGCTAGGGACGAAAAACTGTTTTTT
TRBV11-2	few	TRBD1	TRBJ2-7	CASSHWTGLRSGYEQYF	TGTGCCAGCAGCCACTGGACAGGTCTAAGGTCGGGCTACGAGCAGTACTTC
TRBV6-4	NA	NA	TRBJ2-3	CASSVGTRNSDTQYF	TGTGCCAGCAGTGTGGGGACGAGAAACTCAGATACGCAGTATTTT
TRBV3-1	NA	TRBD2	TRBJ2-5	CASSTRTRMEDQYF	TGTGCCAGCAGCACACGGACTAGAATGGAAGACCAGTACTTC
TRBV29-1	few	NA	TRBJ2-1	CSVEDLGSGPGNEQFF	TGCAGCGTTGAAGATCTCGGGTCAGGGCCAGGTAATGAGCAGTTCTTC
TRBV20-1	few	NA	TRBJ2-4	CSASRGLLAKNIQHF	TGCAGTGCTAGCCGAGGGTTGCTAGCCAAAAACATTCAGCACTTC
TRBV5-1	many	NA	TRBJ1-1	CASSLGGGGTEAFF	TGTGCCAGCAGCTTAGGAGGGGGAGGGACTGAAGCTTTCTTT
TRBV7-9	NA	NA	TRBJ1-2	CVSSLVSVIYGYTF	TGTGTCAGCAGCTTAGTGTCTGTAATCTATGGCTACACCTTC
TRBV3-1	few	NA	TRBJ1-3	CASSQGGRVSGNTIYF	TGTGCCAGCAGCCAAGGGGGCAGGGTCTCTGGAAACACCATATATTTT
TRBV12-3/TRBV12-4	NA	TRBD1	TRBJ1-4	CASSLGSQGANEKLFF	TGTGCCAGCAGTTTAGGCAGTCAGGGGGCTAATGAAAAACTGTTTTTT
TRBV2	NA	TRBD1	TRBJ2-1	CASSVDRGFGNEQFF	TGTGCCAGCAGTGTAGACAGGGGGTTCGGGAATGAGCAGTTCTTC
TRBV6-2/TRBV6-3	NA	TRBD2	TRBJ2-2	CASSYDIRLAGEDTGELFF	TGTGCCAGCAGTTACGACATACGACTAGCGGGAGAGGACACCGGGGAGCTGTTTTTT
TRBV12-3/TRBV12-4	NA	NA	TRBJ2-5	CASSLGAKEAQYF	TGTGCCAGCAGTTTGGGGGCAAAGGAGGCCCAGTACTTC
TRBV9	NA	NA	TRBJ2-1	CASSVGQLQFF	TGTGCCAGCAGCGTAGGCCAGCTGCAGTTCTTC
TRBV29-1	few	NA	TRBJ2-2	CSVVPGKVTGELFF	TGCAGCGTTGTACCCGGGAAAGTCACCGGGGAGCTGTTTTTT
TRBV18	NA	NA	TRBJ1-4	CASSPPSLGREKLFF	TGTGCCAGCTCACCACCCTCGCTGGGTAGGGAAAAACTGTTTTTT
TRBV5-1	few	NA	TRBJ1-1	CASSLLRLGDTEAFF	TGCGCCAGCAGCTTGCTCAGACTTGGGGACACTGAAGCTTTCTTT
TRBV5-1	few	NA	TRBJ1-2	CASRGNGFYGYTF	TGCGCCAGCAGAGGAAATGGTTTTTATGGCTACACCTTC